This T cell receptor (beta chain) originates from a study of cytomegalovirus exposure and HLA in healthy donors. Turning to this clone: Its antigen is undetermined.

The study, taken as a whole, reports: Productive rates of about 90% or about 30% were seen for most TCR beta V segments in an earlier analysis.

Samples came from healthy bone marrow donors. Donors counted as nominally healthy when sampled, yet unrecorded immune exposures were likely. With 60 Vbeta and 13 Jbeta primers, the PCR was carried out. Measured with immunoSEQ multiplex PCR; TCRdb has only the in-frame clones, and not every one. The repertoire has roughly 200,000 clones, around 73% of them found once; the top ten carry 2% to 2.5%. This sequence originates from a woman in her twenties or thirties in good health and CMV-seropositive. Sequencing was done on a sample of PBMCs.

In DNA form, the CDR3 reads TGTGCCAGCAGTTTAAACTCGCTAGGGGGCGTTGAAGCTTTCTTT. Protein: CASSLNSLGGVEAFF. The chain links TRBV28 to TRBJ1-1; TRBD1 aligns across 7 bases. CDR3 length equals 15 residues. Germline V gene lookup returns CDR1 MDHEN and CDR2 SYDVKM. V dropped 2 bases and J dropped 7; count of bases not matched to a gene: 10.